The clone carrying this T cell receptor (beta chain) has only one observation. This record belongs to a study of blood T cell repertoires in COVID-19. Looking at the study overall: The origin of the acute and convalescent COVID-19 samples was the United States, Italy and Spain. PBMCs, B-cell-depleted T cells, or T cells provided the cDNA or gDNA that made up the material.

Those enrolled in Seattle joined during active infection and were followed longitudinally afterward. Original processing notes: Counts of nucleated cells, estimated from reference gene primer amplification, were obtained. Generated by immunoSEQ multiplex PCR, the TCRdb table keeps only in-frame clones and is missing some. For V, J and clone size, that table is used; D and trimming come from the DNA. The sample includes about 270,000 clones, 75% to 95% of them seen just once. Germline CDR1 LNHNV, CDR2 YYDKDF (reference sequence). The CDR3 has 14 residues. Between the trimmed V and J ends, which lost 1 base and 8 bases, there was a span of 11 bases.

The source material was peripheral blood. V and J are TRBV15 and TRBJ1-4; perhaps TRBD1 as D (6 bases). The origin of this receptor is a person aged 18 to 29 with COVID-19, enrolled during active disease. For the CDR3, the DNA is TGTGCCACCAGCAGAGGGGGGCTTGGGGAAAAACTGTTTTTT. Translating it yields CATSRGGLGEKLFF.